Below are 28 T cell receptor beta chains sequenced from a single sample in a study of T cells in localized non-small cell lung cancer. TCRdb's table, derived via immunoSEQ multiplex PCR, lists solely in-frame clones and lacks some. The sample has around 28,000 clones, less than 90% seen once. The starting material was peripheral blood, obtained before any cancer treatment. Receptors originate from a female donor of 60 years or more with stage I lung adenocarcinoma.

The chain joins TRBV11-2 to TRBJ2-5; 11 positions match TRBD2. The CDR3 covers 15 residues. Germline V gene sequence: CDR1 SGHAT, CDR2 FQNNGV. The V and J ends lost 5 bases and 3 bases, in that order; junction bases with no gene match: 5. The CDR3 is CASSPGLAGEETQYF. DNA of the CDR3: TGTGCCAGCAGCCCCGGACTAGCGGGTGAAGAGACCCAGTACTTC. Full variable domain (outside the CDR3, taken from reference TRBV11-2 and TRBJ2-5): EAGVAQSPRYKIIEKRQSVAFWCNPISGHATLYWYQQILGQGPKLLIQFQNNGVVDDSQLPKDRFSAERLKGVDSTLKIQPAKLEDSAVYLCASSPGLAGEETQYFGPGTRLLVL.

The chain joins TRBV27 to TRBJ2-7; 7 bases map to TRBD2. The CDR3 length is 12 residues. CDR1 MNHEY and CDR2 SMNVEV come from the germline V gene (reference sequence). Trimming cost V 0 bases and J 7 bases; bases outside gene matches: 0. Here the CDR3 reads CASSLSGGEQYF. For the CDR3, the DNA is TGTGCCAGCAGTTTATCCGGGGGGGAGCAGTACTTC.

The V call is TRBV9, the J call TRBJ2-1, with 9 bases aligning to TRBD2. V gave up 4 bases and J gave up 1 base; unmatched junction bases: 3. Germline CDR1 is SGDLS and CDR2 is YYNGEE. The CDR3 is 15 amino acids. CDR3 bases: TGTGCCAGCAGCCCTAGCGGGATTTCCTACAATGAGCAGTTCTTC. The encoded protein is CASSPSGISYNEQFF.

This chain connects TRBV28 to TRBJ2-1; 10 nucleotides line up with TRBD2. Germline lookup yields CDR1 MDHEN and CDR2 SYDVKM. With V trimmed by 2 bases and J by 7 bases, 8 bases remained unmatched. This CDR3 is built from 16 residues. The CDR3 nucleotides read TGTGCCAGCAGTTTACTGTCTAGCGGGAGAGGAAATGAGCAGTTCTTC. The encoded protein is CASSLLSSGRGNEQFF. The whole variable domain, filled in from reference TRBV28 and TRBJ2-1, reads DVKVTQSSRYLVKRTGEKVFLECVQDMDHENMFWYRQDPGLGLRLIYFSYDVKMKEKGDIPEGYSVSREKKERFSLILESASTNQTSMYLCASSLLSSGRGNEQFFGPGTRLTVL.

This clone was seen a handful of times. The CDR3 DNA is TGTGCCAGTAGTATGGCCGGGACAGAATATGGCTACACCTTC. Translation gives CASSMAGTEYGYTF. The chain is built from TRBV19 and TRBJ1-2, with 7 bases identical to TRBD1. This CDR3 is 14 amino acids long. Germline lookup yields CDR1 LNHDA and CDR2 SQIVND (reference sequence). Germline trimming cut 3 bases from V and 5 bases from J; bases unmatched to any gene: 6. Full variable domain (rest looked up from reference TRBV19 and TRBJ1-2): DGGITQSPKYLFRKEGQNVTLSCEQNLNHDAMYWYRQDPGQGLRLIYYSQIVNDFQKGDIAEGYSVSREKKESFPLTVTSAQKNPTAFYLCASSMAGTEYGYTFGSGTRLTVV.

The rearrangement joins TRBV9 to TRBJ2-5; D unresolved. CDR1 and CDR2 (germline): SGDLS, YYNGEE. The V end lost 2 bases, the J end lost 2 bases, and 10 bases lay between the germline ends. This CDR3 is 14 amino acids long. In nucleotides, the CDR3 is TGTGCCAGCAGCGTTAACGGGCAGCAAGAGACCCAGTACTTC. Encoded protein: CASSVNGQQETQYF.

With respect to this clone: The junction departs from germline at one end; a sequencing error may be responsible. This chain joins TRBV2 and TRBJ1-1; D gene uncertain. Looked up from germline, CDR1 is SNHLY and CDR2 is FYNNEI. CDR3 length: 14 residues. CDR3 in amino acids: CASTEVALNTEAFF. The DNA for the CDR3 is TGTGCCAGCACTGAAGTAGCCTTGAACACTGAAGCTTTCTTT. Supplemented by reference TRBV2 and TRBJ1-1, the full variable domain reads EPEVTQTPSHQVTQMGQEVILRCVPISNHLYFYWYRQILGQKVEFLVSFYNNEISEKSEIFDDQFSVERPDGSNFTLKIRSTKLEDSAMYFCASTEVALNTEAFFGQGTRLTVV.

The chain uses TRBV6-4 and TRBJ2-1; 9 bases line up with TRBD1. The CDR3 sequence is 15 residues long. Losses at the gene ends were 5 bases for V and 2 bases for J; bases not matched to a gene: 4. From germline, CDR1 is MRHNA and CDR2 SNTAGT. The CDR3 DNA follows: TGTGCCAGCAGTTCCGGGACAGGGACCTACAATGAGCAGTTCTTC. Protein sequence: CASSSGTGTYNEQFF.

The chain links TRBV7-2 to TRBJ2-1; TRBD2 is a possible D gene (7 bases). Germline V lookup: CDR1 SGHTA, CDR2 FQGNSA. Trimming took 7 bases from V and 0 from J, leaving 13 bases between them. The CDR3 is 15 residues long. The CDR3 DNA follows: TGTGCCAGCATCCGCGGGGGCGGCTCCTACAATGAGCAGTTCTTC. Its translation is CASIRGGGSYNEQFF. Using reference TRBV7-2 and TRBJ2-1 for the parts outside the CDR3, the full variable domain is GAGVSQSPSNKVTEKGKDVELRCDPISGHTALYWYRQSLGQGLEFLIYFQGNSAPDKSGLPSDRFSAERTGGSVSTLTIQRTQQEDSAVYLCASIRGGGSYNEQFFGPGTRLTVL.

CDR3 sequence (DNA): TGCGCCAGCAGCTTAATGGCCAGCGGGAGCGACGAGCAGTACTTC. Its translation: CASSLMASGSDEQYF. This chain links TRBV5-1 with TRBJ2-7; 8 bases map to TRBD2. This CDR3 has 15 residues. With 2 bases clipped from V and 5 bases from J, the junction kept 9 bases outside the gene matches. From germline, CDR1 is SGHRS and CDR2 YFSETQ. The whole variable domain, remainder taken from reference TRBV5-1 and TRBJ2-7, is KAGVTQTPRYLIKTRGQQVTLSCSPISGHRSVSWYQQTPGQGLQFLFEYFSETQRNKGNFPGRFSGRQFSNSRSEMNVSTLELGDSALYLCASSLMASGSDEQYFGPGTRLTVT.

The chain uses TRBV27 and TRBJ2-2, with D unclear. Trimming stripped 2 bases from V and 2 bases from J, with 6 bases between. Germline V gives CDR1 MNHEY, CDR2 SMNVEV (reference sequence). This CDR3 is built from 14 residues. CDR3 sequence reads: CASSLRFNTGELFF. The CDR3 DNA reads TGTGCCAGCAGTTTACGCTTCAACACCGGGGAGCTGTTTTTT.

To note about this clone: The sample carries other DNA sequences with the same CDR3. DNA of the CDR3: TGTGCCAGCAGCTTAGGGGCCGGGACAGGGTCTGGGGCCAACGTCCTGACTTTC. It is translated as CASSLGAGTGSGANVLTF. This sequence joins TRBV7-8 and TRBJ2-6, with 9 bases lining up with TRBD1. The CDR3 covers 18 residues. Trimming cost V 1 base and J 1 base; bases outside gene matches: 5. CDR1 SGHVS and CDR2 FQNEAQ come from the germline V gene.

The chain recombines TRBV5-1 with TRBJ2-1; 7 nucleotides line up with TRBD2. Losses at the gene ends were 4 bases for V and 8 bases for J; bases not matched to a gene: 9. Germline V gene sequence: CDR1 SGHRS, CDR2 YFSETQ. There are 14 residues in the CDR3. CDR3 protein: CASSQGLGGDEQFF. For the CDR3, the DNA is TGCGCCAGCAGCCAAGGACTAGGTGGGGATGAGCAGTTCTTC.

In DNA, the CDR3 is TGTGCCATCAAGAAGGAGGGCGGGCCCCAGCATTTT. This translates into CAIKKEGGPQHF. The chain joins TRBV2 to TRBJ1-5; D unresolved. Trimming shortened V by 10 bases and J by 9 bases, and 16 bases separated the two germline ends. Germline lookup yields CDR1 SNHLY and CDR2 FYNNEI. CDR3 length: 12 residues.

The chain combines TRBV7-8 with TRBJ2-7, with D tentatively TRBD1 (5 bases). This CDR3 is built from 15 residues. V lost 3 bases and J lost 6, with 18 bases in between. Germline CDR1 is SGHVS and CDR2 is FQNEAQ. In DNA, the CDR3 is TGTGCCAGCAGCTTGGGCAGGGCCCCCTTGGGCGAGCAGTACTTC. Protein: CASSLGRAPLGEQYF.

The chain has TRBV7-2 and TRBJ2-1; 9 positions match TRBD2. V shed 5 bases, J shed 8 bases, and the junction held 10 bases outside the gene matches. The CDR3 totals 15 residues. The V gene's germline CDR1 is SGHTA and CDR2 FQGNSA. CDR3 sequence reads: CASSRSGRGPHEQFF. The CDR3 coding sequence is TGTGCCAGCAGCCGTAGCGGGAGAGGTCCGCATGAGCAGTTCTTC.

The J gene is TRBJ2-1, the V gene TRBV11-3; D gene unclear. Looked up from germline, CDR1 is SGHNT and CDR2 is YENEEA. The V and J ends lost 3 bases and 1 base respectively, with 10 bases between them. The CDR3 is 15 amino acids. DNA for the CDR3: TGTGCCAGCAGCTTCGGTGGGTTTTCCTACAATGAGCAGTTCTTC. As protein: CASSFGGFSYNEQFF.

This sequence joins TRBV19 and TRBJ2-7; D unresolved. CDR3 length equals 12 residues. Germline values: CDR1 LNHDA, CDR2 SQIVND (reference sequence). V lost 2 bases to trimming and J lost 6 bases, with 8 bases between them. The CDR3 coding sequence is TGTGCCAGTAGTATAAGGGATACCGAGCAGTACTTC. The encoded protein is CASSIRDTEQYF.

The V and J genes are TRBV28 and TRBJ1-5, with 8 positions matching TRBD1. The trim removed 4 bases at V and 8 bases at J, leaving 7 bases unmatched. There are 14 residues in the CDR3. Germline V gives CDR1 MDHEN, CDR2 SYDVKM. The CDR3: CASSSGQGGEPQHF. DNA for the CDR3: TGTGCCAGCAGTTCCGGACAGGGAGGGGAGCCCCAGCATTTT.

The chain couples TRBV4-3 to TRBJ1-1; D is unresolved. The CDR3 runs to 16 residues. The V and J ends lost 2 bases and 0 bases respectively, with 13 bases between them. Germline lookup yields CDR1 LGHNA and CDR2 YSLEER. The chain's CDR3 is CASSQPGSPMNTEAFF. The CDR3 region has the DNA TGCGCCAGCAGCCAACCCGGATCGCCGATGAACACTGAAGCTTTCTTT.

In its sample, this clone was seen a few times. The chain carries TRBV9 and TRBJ2-2; TRBD1 matches 8 bases. In germline, CDR1 is SGDLS, CDR2 YYNGEE. Unmatched junction bases numbered 8, after V lost 0 bases and J lost 4 bases. The CDR3 totals 17 residues. CDR3 DNA sequence: TGTGCCAGCAGCGTAGTCGGCCAGGGGGCGGTCACCGGGGAGCTGTTTTTT. Amino acid sequence: CASSVVGQGAVTGELFF. Full variable domain (rest looked up from reference TRBV9 and TRBJ2-2): DSGVTQTPKHLITATGQRVTLRCSPRSGDLSVYWYQQSLDQGLQFLIQYYNGEERAKGNILERFSAQQFPDLHSELNLSSLELGDSALYFCASSVVGQGAVTGELFFGEGSRLTVL.

The gene calls are TRBV28 and TRBJ1-2; 8 nucleotides agree with TRBD1. The J segment lost 3 bases and the V segment lost 8 bases, leaving 2 bases of the junction unmatched. From germline, CDR1 is MDHEN and CDR2 SYDVKM. This CDR3 has 12 amino acids. CDR3 region: CASQDRDYGYTF. The CDR3 DNA follows: TGTGCCAGCCAGGACAGGGACTATGGCTACACCTTC.

The CDR3 here is CASSQDRSMNTEAFF. CDR3 DNA: TGTGCCAGCAGCCAGGACAGGAGCATGAACACTGAAGCTTTCTTT. The chain employs TRBV4-2 and TRBJ1-1; 7 bases are shared with TRBD1. The CDR3 sequence is 15 residues long. V shed 3 bases and J 0 bases; nucleotides not matched to a gene: 4. CDR1 is LGHNA, CDR2 YNFKEQ, per germline.

The chain couples TRBV7-8 to TRBJ1-5; tentative D call: TRBD1 (6 bases). The length of the CDR3 is 16 residues. V was cut by 1 base and J by 4 bases, with 14 bases left in between. The germline CDR1 and CDR2 sequences are SGHVS and FQNEAQ. As DNA, the CDR3 is TGTGCCAGCAGCTTAGTAGGGGGGCTCGAGAATCAGCCCCAGCATTTT. It is translated as CASSLVGGLENQPQHF.

CDR3 in DNA: TGCGCCAGCAGGGAGGGGACAGGCATGATGAACACTGAAGCTTTCTTT. Protein product: CASREGTGMMNTEAFF. The V gene is TRBV5-1, the J gene TRBJ1-1; 8 nucleotides agree with TRBD1. Looked up from germline, CDR1 is SGHRS and CDR2 is YFSETQ. Trimming took 5 bases from V and 0 from J; bases not matched to a gene: 9. The CDR3 spans 16 residues.

The chain recombines TRBV25-1 with TRBJ2-6; TRBD1 agrees at 8 bases. The germline V gene has CDR1 MGHDK and CDR2 SYGVNS. This CDR3 has 17 amino acids. After removal of 4 bases from V and 1 base from J, the junction contained 6 bases not matched to a gene. CDR3 sequence reads: CASSGDRRLSGANVLTF. Written as DNA, the CDR3 is TGTGCCAGCAGTGGGGACAGGAGATTATCTGGGGCCAACGTCCTGACTTTC. Using reference TRBV25-1 and TRBJ2-6 for the parts outside the CDR3, the full variable domain is EADIYQTPRYLVIGTGKKITLECSQTMGHDKMYWYQQDPGMELHLIHYSYGVNSTEKGDLSSESTVSRIRTEHFPLTLESARPSHTSQYLCASSGDRRLSGANVLTFGAGSRLTVL.

The chain carries TRBV18 and TRBJ2-5, with D possibly being TRBD2 (6 bases). This CDR3 comprises 15 residues. The germline V gene encodes CDR1 KGHSH and CDR2 LQKENI. Trimming removed 6 bases at V and 6 bases at J, with 20 bases between. CDR3 protein: CASSLSQGEAKTQYF. CDR3 DNA sequence: TGTGCCAGCTCCCTTTCCCAAGGGGAGGCCAAGACCCAGTACTTC.

The gene calls are TRBV5-4 and TRBJ1-2, with unresolved D. Trimming left V 0 bases short and J 2 bases short, with 11 bases between. CDR3 length: 15 residues. The V gene's germline CDR1 is SGHNT and CDR2 YYREEE (reference sequence). The chain's CDR3 is CASSLVVNSNYGYTF. CDR3 DNA sequence: TGTGCCAGCAGCTTGGTTGTTAACAGCAACTATGGCTACACCTTC.